This TCR beta chain is drawn from a study of blood T cell repertoires in COVID-19. The overall study: Specimens from acute and convalescent COVID-19 originated in the United States, Italy and Spain.

Repertoires were generated with immunoSEQ multiplex PCR, while TCRdb's copy carries only in-frame clones and drops some. The table has around 65,000 clones, 60% to 80% seen once; the top ten hold approximately 15%. This CDR3 region has 16 residues. CDR1 is SGHRS and CDR2 is YFSETQ in the germline V gene. Trimming pared 1 base from V and 3 bases from J, leaving 14 bases between. The chain employs TRBV5-1 and TRBJ1-3; D ambiguous. This clonotype was sampled from a man aged 55 to 70 with acute or convalescent COVID-19. What was sequenced was peripheral blood. CDR3 protein: CASSLSWEEDGNTIYF. DNA for the CDR3: TGCGCCAGCAGCTTGAGTTGGGAGGAAGATGGAAACACCATATATTTT.